This T cell receptor (beta chain) was recorded in a study of blood T cell repertoires in COVID-19. The overall study: Whether acute or convalescent, the COVID-19 samples came from the United States, Italy and Spain.

In the source study's methods: Nucleated cell counts were estimated from reference gene primer amplification. TCRdb keeps only in-frame clones here, not all; method: immunoSEQ multiplex PCR. Clone size and V and J calls were adopted from that table, with D and trimming inferred from the DNA. Altogether about 210,000 clones are present, about 88% being singletons, with the ten largest covering roughly 5%. Sequenced sample: peripheral blood. This clonotype originated in a middle-aged woman with acute or convalescent COVID-19.

The CDR3 DNA sequence: TGTGCCAGCAGCTCCCAGGGGGCAAGGGGAAAACTGTTTTTT. Translating it yields CASSSQGARGKLFF. The rearrangement joins TRBV5-8 to TRBJ1-4; 8 positions match TRBD1. This CDR3 is 14 amino acids long. With 3 bases clipped from V and 10 bases from J, the junction kept 8 bases outside the gene matches. The germline CDR1 and CDR2 sequences are SGHTS and YDEGEE.